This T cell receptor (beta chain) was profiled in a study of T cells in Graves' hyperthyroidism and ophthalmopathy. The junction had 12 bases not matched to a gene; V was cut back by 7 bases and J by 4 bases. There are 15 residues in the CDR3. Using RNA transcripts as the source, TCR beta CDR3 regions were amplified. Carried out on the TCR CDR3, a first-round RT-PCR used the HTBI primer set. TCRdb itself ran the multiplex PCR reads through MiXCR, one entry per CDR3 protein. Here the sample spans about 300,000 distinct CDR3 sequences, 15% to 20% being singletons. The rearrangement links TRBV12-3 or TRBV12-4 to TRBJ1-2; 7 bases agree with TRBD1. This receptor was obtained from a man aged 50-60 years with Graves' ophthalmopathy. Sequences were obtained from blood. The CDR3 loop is CASTIGQASGYGYTF. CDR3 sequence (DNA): TGTGCCAGCACCATAGGACAGGCCTCTGGCTATGGCTACACCTTC.